This is a list of T cell receptor beta chains from one sample in a study of T cell changes during pregnancy in multiple sclerosis. The data were produced by immunoSEQ multiplex PCR, yet TCRdb's version contains in-frame clones alone and is incomplete. The table records roughly 40,000 clones, approximately 91% of them present only once. The input for sequencing was CD8+ T cells from peripheral blood mononuclear cells, taken in the first trimester of pregnancy. These TCRs come from a female donor with multiple sclerosis, enrolled in a pregnancy study. Each CDR3 is given without its conserved first and last residue. Size is omitted from some rows. Given values are once, few, many or a class for expanded clones.

J gene,clone size,V gene,CDR3 protein
TRBJ1-1,NA,TRBV7-3,ASSAQGSNTEAF
TRBJ2-7,NA,TRBV5-4,ASSPDREVQY
TRBJ2-3,NA,TRBV7-9,ASSPLVGVSTDTQY
TRBJ2-7,NA,TRBV14,ASSQGGRSTYEQY
TRBJ1-4,once,TRBV25-1,ASSVGQGREKLF
TRBJ2-1,NA,TRBV4-3,ASSQESSSGGASEQF
TRBJ1-1,NA,TRBV30,AWSVSVNTEAF
TRBJ2-1,NA,TRBV4-1,ASSQDGLAGGPYNEQF
TRBJ2-7,NA,TRBV2,ASSPSGGAIEQY
TRBJ2-1,NA,TRBV28,ASTTWEGVRGNIGTTHYNEQF
TRBJ2-7,NA,TRBV4-1,ASSHGQGAGEQY
TRBJ2-7,NA,TRBV10-3,AIRGATNAYEQY
TRBJ2-2,NA,TRBV5-1,ASSLEEAATGELF
TRBJ2-5,NA,TRBV9,ASSERGKQETQY
TRBJ2-7,NA,TRBV7-2,ASSAGDWPNEQY
TRBJ2-7,once,TRBV7-7,ASSLSGGSDEQY
TRBJ2-7,few,TRBV7-9,ASSLVGGPEQY
TRBJ1-2,NA,TRBV6-5,ASSYSSVPNYGYT
TRBJ2-7,once,TRBV5-4,ASSLGVVSYEQY
TRBJ1-3,NA,TRBV7-7,ASSLSGKGNTIY
TRBJ2-7,once,TRBV4-3,ASSQVRRGGDSYEQY
TRBJ2-3,NA,TRBV4-3,ASSQLAGGVPDTQY
TRBJ1-2,NA,TRBV10-3,AIGQKNYGYT
TRBJ2-7,NA,TRBV27,ASGRDTTSEQY
TRBJ2-1,NA,TRBV6-4,ASSPTPENEQF
TRBJ1-5,NA,TRBV4-1,ASSQGQGGPYSNQPQH
TRBJ1-5,NA,TRBV14,ASSQGGQPQH
TRBJ1-1,once,TRBV9,ASSVGGGTNTEAF
TRBJ2-2,NA,TRBV7-9,ASMERGSTGELF
TRBJ2-5,NA,TRBV29-1,SATGIQETQY
TRBJ2-1,NA,TRBV7-6,ASSARGQGDNEQF
TRBJ2-1,NA,TRBV13,ASSLGPASGNSYNEQF
TRBJ2-7,NA,TRBV11-2,ASSLEGGTHEQY
TRBJ1-1,NA,TRBV4-3,ASRQGREAF
TRBJ2-1,NA,TRBV5-1,ASSLVARGSYNEQF
TRBJ2-1,NA,TRBV10-3,AISESSGVAYNEQF
TRBJ1-1,few,TRBV9,ASSGTRGDTEAF
TRBJ1-1,NA,TRBV13,ASSSRGAAEAF
TRBJ1-4,NA,TRBV11-2,ASSLWGGNEKLF
TRBJ2-7,NA,TRBV29-1,SVITSYEQY
TRBJ1-2,NA,TRBV18,ASSPPEGFGGYT
TRBJ2-3,NA,TRBV6-4,ASSDLAGERTDTQY
TRBJ1-2,NA,TRBV19,ASGPGPYGYT
TRBJ2-7,NA,TRBV4-1,ASSLRPLRESYEQY
TRBJ1-1,NA,TRBV4-2,ASSLRNTEAF